These 30 T cell receptor beta chains share one sample of origin, sequenced in a study of cytomegalovirus exposure and HLA in healthy donors. Measured with immunoSEQ multiplex PCR; TCRdb has only the in-frame clones, and not every one. The sample carries under 150,000 clones, approximately 86% recorded once. What was sequenced was PBMCs. These receptors all stem from a man aged 18-30 years in good health and CMV-seropositive.

The chain recombines TRBV14 with TRBJ2-2; 7 bases are a match to TRBD2. The CDR3 totals 16 residues. With V trimmed by 1 base and J by 6 bases, 8 bases remained unmatched. Germline V gives CDR1 SGHDN, CDR2 FVKESK. CDR3 bases: TGTGCCAGCAGCCAAGGCCCCGGGAGGAGTCCCGGGGAGCTGTTTTTT. Encoded protein: CASSQGPGRSPGELFF.

The rearrangement joins TRBV30 to TRBJ2-1, with D possibly matching TRBD2 (5 bases). The CDR3 length is 15 residues. From germline, CDR1 is GTSNPN and CDR2 SVGIG (reference sequence). V was pared by 5 bases and J by 6 bases, with 20 bases between. This CDR3 is CAWLKLAGKGNEQFF. The CDR3 DNA reads as TGTGCCTGGCTCAAACTGGCGGGCAAGGGCAATGAGCAGTTCTTC.

V usage is TRBV6-5 and J usage is TRBJ2-7; TRBD2 aligns across 10 bases. The V gene's germline CDR1 is MNHEY and CDR2 SVGAGI. The CDR3 runs to 16 residues. The trim removed 2 bases at V and 0 bases at J, leaving 4 bases unmatched. CDR3 region: CASSYELAGVSYEQYF. The CDR3, as DNA: TGTGCCAGCAGTTACGAGCTAGCGGGGGTCTCCTACGAGCAGTACTTC.

This chain joins TRBV27 and TRBJ2-4; 11 bases fit TRBD1. Per germline, CDR1 MNHEY and CDR2 SMNVEV (reference sequence). The trim removed 10 bases at V and 15 bases at J, leaving 11 bases unmatched. The CDR3 loop spans 12 amino acids. CDR3 in DNA: TGTGCCACCCCCCTGGGACAGGGGGTTAGGTACTTC. Protein product: CATPLGQGVRYF.

The chain is built from TRBV7-8 and TRBJ2-1; the match to TRBD2 covers 12 bases. CDR1 is SGHVS and CDR2 is FQNEAQ in the germline V gene. After removal of 1 base from V and 7 bases from J, the junction contained 5 bases not matched to a gene. The CDR3 extends over 16 amino acids. CDR3 in DNA: TGTGCCAGCAGCTTAGGACTAGCGGGAGTTAGGAATGAGCAGTTCTTC. This translates into CASSLGLAGVRNEQFF.

The chain is built from TRBV27 and TRBJ2-3; 9 nucleotides align to TRBD1. The germline gives CDR1 MNHEY, CDR2 SMNVEV (reference sequence). V dropped 1 base and J dropped 4; count of bases not matched to a gene: 9. The CDR3 sequence is 17 residues long. CDR3 bases: TGTGCCAGCAGTTTATTTACCGGGACAGGGTATTCAGATACGCAGTATTTT. Residues: CASSLFTGTGYSDTQYF.

The gene calls are TRBV6-1 and TRBJ2-7, with TRBD1 identical over 8 bases. Trimming took 4 bases from V and 5 from J; bases not matched to a gene: 13. CDR3 length: 16 residues. The germline CDR1 and CDR2 sequences are MNHNS and SASEGT. The DNA of the CDR3 is TGTGCCAGCAGTGGTCGGATGGGGACAGGAGGGGACGAGCAGTACTTC. This sequence encodes CASSGRMGTGGDEQYF.

The chain uses TRBV27 and TRBJ2-7, with D possibly being TRBD2 (7 bases). The CDR3 spans 15 residues. Trimming removed 0 bases from V and 7 bases from J, with 16 bases in between. Germline-derived CDR1 and CDR2 are MNHEY and SMNVEV (reference sequence). CDR3 protein: CASSLSGGGRGEQYF. CDR3 DNA: TGTGCCAGCAGTTTATCTGGCGGGGGCCGGGGGGAGCAGTACTTC.

The chain joins TRBV5-1 to TRBJ1-1; 8 nucleotides agree with TRBD1. The CDR3 totals 15 residues. The trim removed 7 bases at V and 0 bases at J, leaving 8 bases unmatched. CDR1 SGHRS and CDR2 YFSETQ come from the germline V gene. CDR3 sequence: CASEAGGKLNTEAFF. In nucleotides, the CDR3 is TGCGCCAGCGAGGCAGGGGGCAAACTGAACACTGAAGCTTTCTTT.

This clone was seen just once. J is TRBJ1-2 and V is TRBV18, with a weak D call TRBD1 (5 bases). V lost 0 bases, J lost 2 bases, and 10 bases lay in between. Germline V lookup: CDR1 KGHSH, CDR2 LQKENI. This CDR3 contains 15 residues. The CDR3, as DNA: TGTGCCAGCTCACCACCGGGGGGGAGAAACTATGGCTACACCTTC. Its translation is CASSPPGGRNYGYTF.

The chain recombines TRBV6-1 with TRBJ2-7, with D hard to call. Trimming removed 0 bases at V and 1 base at J, with 10 bases between. This CDR3 has 15 amino acids. Germline CDR1 is MNHNS and CDR2 is SASEGT. The CDR3 bases are TGTGCCAGCAGTGAAGCTGAAACAGAGTCCTACGAGCAGTACTTC. Translating gives CASSEAETESYEQYF.

The chain has TRBV10-1 and TRBJ2-5, with 9 nucleotides matching TRBD1. This CDR3 is 13 amino acids long. Germline CDR1 is WNHNN and CDR2 is SYGVQD (reference sequence). V lost 6 bases to trimming and J lost 3 bases; unmatched junction nucleotides: 2. The CDR3 sequence: CASRRTGEETQYF. As DNA, the CDR3 is TGCGCCAGCAGGCGGACAGGGGAAGAGACCCAGTACTTC.

The chain combines TRBV9 with TRBJ2-1; 12 positions match TRBD2. Germline CDR1 and CDR2: SGDLS and YYNGEE. CDR3 length: 16 residues. After removal of 0 bases from V and 7 bases from J, the junction contained 5 bases not matched to a gene. CDR3: CASSVGTSGRTNEQFF. DNA of the CDR3: TGTGCCAGCAGCGTAGGAACTAGCGGGAGGACGAATGAGCAGTTCTTC.

The chain couples TRBV30 to TRBJ1-2; 9 bases agree with TRBD1. CDR1 and CDR2 from the germline V gene are GTSNPN and SVGIG (reference sequence). The ends lost 5 bases at V and 8 bases at J; junction bases unmatched: 12. The CDR3 runs to 14 residues. CDR3 amino acids: CAWARTGDLGGYTF. In DNA form, the CDR3 reads TGTGCCTGGGCTCGGACAGGGGATTTAGGAGGCTACACCTTC.

The CDR3 reads CASSDGGRPDTQYF. In DNA form, the CDR3 reads TGTGCCAGCAGCGACGGGGGGCGCCCAGATACGCAGTATTTT. The gene calls are TRBV6-1 and TRBJ2-3, with D perhaps TRBD2 (7 bases). V lost 6 bases and J 4 bases, leaving 14 bases between the germline ends. CDR1 is MNHNS, CDR2 SASEGT, per germline. The CDR3 length is 14 residues.

V is TRBV6-6 and J is TRBJ2-2; D possibly corresponds to TRBD2 (6 bases). From germline, CDR1 is MNHNY and CDR2 SVGAGI (reference sequence). Trimming removed 0 bases at V and 2 bases at J, with 10 bases between. The CDR3 length is 16 residues. This CDR3 reads CASSYSRRGNTGELFF. DNA of the CDR3: TGTGCCAGCAGTTACTCGAGGAGGGGAAACACCGGGGAGCTGTTTTTT.

The rearrangement uses TRBV9 and TRBJ1-4; maybe TRBD1 (6 bases). The ends were cut back, 0 bases at V and 3 bases at J, with 9 bases in the middle. The CDR3 length is 15 residues. CDR1 is SGDLS, CDR2 YYNGEE, per germline. CDR3 coding DNA: TGTGCCAGCAGCGTAGACCCAGGGGCTAATGAAAAACTGTTTTTT. Its translation: CASSVDPGANEKLFF.

This clone was recorded only once. The DNA of the CDR3 is TGTGCCAGCAGCCCGATTCCGGGACAAATAGTAGGGGAGCTGTTTTTT. Translating it yields CASSPIPGQIVGELFF. The genes are TRBV7-6 and TRBJ2-2; tentative D call: TRBD1 (6 bases). Between the trimmed V and J ends, which lost 5 bases and 8 bases, there was a span of 21 bases. The CDR3 is 16 amino acids. From germline, CDR1 is SGHVS and CDR2 FNYEAQ.

V and J are TRBV9 and TRBJ1-3; the match to TRBD1 covers 9 bases. CDR1 is SGDLS and CDR2 is YYNGEE in the germline V gene. The CDR3 consists of 17 residues. The V and J ends lost 3 bases and 0 bases, in that order; junction bases with no gene match: 7. This CDR3 reads CASSDPGQGFSGNTIYF. The CDR3 nucleotides are TGTGCCAGCAGCGACCCGGGACAGGGCTTCTCTGGAAACACCATATATTTT.

The rearrangement uses TRBV15 and TRBJ2-5; tentative D call: TRBD2 (5 bases). The CDR3 has 13 residues. The germline V and J ends were trimmed by 0 bases and 9 bases, with 11 bases remaining between them. The germline V gene encodes CDR1 LNHNV and CDR2 YYDKDF (reference sequence). In DNA, the CDR3 is TGTGCCACCAGCAGAGACCCTCAGAGGGCCCAGTACTTC. This translates into CATSRDPQRAQYF.

This clone was seen more than once but under ten times. The V gene is TRBV21-1, the J gene TRBJ2-7; the DNA was not compared with TRBD1, the D call given in the table. TRBV21-1 is termed a pseudogene. This CDR3 is 14 amino acids long. CDR3 loop: CASSKATADYEQYF. DNA for the CDR3: TGTGCCAGCAGCAAAGCGACAGCAGACTACGAGCAGTACTTC.

This clone was picked up a small number of times. CDR3 bases: TGTGCCAGCAGGGACACAGGGCTGAATGGCTACACCTTC. Its translation: CASRDTGLNGYTF. The rearrangement uses TRBV2 and TRBJ1-2, with TRBD1 as a possible D gene (6 bases). The length of the CDR3 is 13 residues. Germline-derived CDR1 and CDR2 are SNHLY and FYNNEI. Trimming shortened V by 6 bases and J by 6 bases, and 14 bases separated the two germline ends.

The chain recombines TRBV7-2 with TRBJ1-5, with TRBD1 as a possible D gene (5 bases). From germline, CDR1 is SGHTA and CDR2 FQGNSA. The CDR3 runs to 14 residues. Trimming removed 5 bases at V and 6 bases at J, with 14 bases between. This chain's CDR3 is CASSLRQFAQPQHF. The CDR3 DNA reads as TGTGCCAGCAGCCTACGACAGTTCGCTCAGCCCCAGCATTTT.

The gene calls are TRBV5-6 and TRBJ2-1; TRBD2 aligns across 12 bases. Trimming at V came to 1 base and at J to 8 bases, leaving 4 bases not matched to a gene. This CDR3 is 15 amino acids long. The germline V gene encodes CDR1 SGHDT and CDR2 YYEEEE. This CDR3 is CASSLSSGGAYEQFF. CDR3 bases: TGTGCCAGCAGCTTGTCTAGCGGGGGGGCCTATGAGCAGTTCTTC.

The chain employs TRBV5-6 and TRBJ1-2; TRBD1 matches at 7 bases. Germline V gene data show CDR1 as SGHDT and CDR2 as YYEEEE. Trimming at V came to 4 bases and at J to 5 bases, leaving 14 bases not matched to a gene. The length of the CDR3 is 16 residues. The CDR3 sequence is CASSPPHRGGRYGYTF. The CDR3 coding sequence is TGTGCCAGCAGCCCTCCCCACAGGGGAGGAAGATATGGCTACACCTTC.

The gene calls are TRBV7-9 and TRBJ1-5; 7 bases are shared with TRBD1. The CDR3 covers 14 residues. The V segment lost 5 bases and the J segment 3 bases; nucleotides outside the gene matches: 4. Germline values: CDR1 SEHNR, CDR2 FQNEAQ (reference sequence). The CDR3 region has the DNA TGTGCCAGCAGCCCCGGACAGGCCAATCAGCCCCAGCATTTT. Protein: CASSPGQANQPQHF. The whole variable domain, filled in from reference TRBV7-9 and TRBJ1-5, reads DTGVSQNPRHKITKRGQNVTFRCDPISEHNRLYWYRQTLGQGPEFLTYFQNEAQLEKSRLLSDRFSAERPKGSFSTLEIQRTEQGDSAMYLCASSPGQANQPQHFGDGTRLSIL.

This rearrangement joins TRBV5-1 to TRBJ2-6; D unresolved. V lost 6 bases and J lost 0, with 10 bases in between. Germline values: CDR1 SGHRS, CDR2 YFSETQ. The CDR3 sequence is 15 residues long. The CDR3 here is CASNRAGSGANVLTF. CDR3 bases: TGCGCCAGCAACCGAGCAGGCTCTGGGGCCAACGTCCTGACTTTC.

The rearrangement links TRBV4-2 to TRBJ1-4; D remains unclear. Germline assignment: CDR1 LGHNA and CDR2 YNFKEQ. Trimming removed 1 base from V and 4 bases from J, with 10 bases in between. The CDR3 has 15 amino acids. CDR3 nucleotides: TGTGCCAGCAGCCAAGGTGTAATACTTAATGAAAAACTGTTTTTT. It is translated as CASSQGVILNEKLFF.

CDR3 DNA sequence: TGTGCCAGTCAGGTTTCCGCTTCTAACTATGGCTACACCTTC. This encodes CASQVSASNYGYTF. The gene calls are TRBV18 and TRBJ1-2; D is unclear. V was cut by 9 bases and J by 0 bases, with 14 bases left in between. CDR1 and CDR2 (germline): KGHSH, LQKENI. The CDR3 covers 14 residues.

The rearrangement uses TRBV30 and TRBJ1-5, with 8 bases matching TRBD1. CDR3 length: 17 amino acids. CDR1 GTSNPN and CDR2 SVGIG come from the germline V gene (reference sequence). Unmatched junction bases numbered 14, after V lost 1 base and J lost 6 bases. In DNA, the CDR3 is TGTGCCTGGAGTGGCGGGTTCAGGGGGCGAGGTCCTCAGCCCCAGCATTTT. This translates into CAWSGGFRGRGPQPQHF. The full variable domain, with the rest looked up from reference TRBV30 and TRBJ1-5, is SQTIHQWPATLVQPVGSPLSLECTVEGTSNPNLYWYRQAAGRGLQLLFYSVGIGQISSEVPQNLSASRPQDRQFILSSKKLLLSDSGFYLCAWSGGFRGRGPQPQHFGDGTRLSIL.